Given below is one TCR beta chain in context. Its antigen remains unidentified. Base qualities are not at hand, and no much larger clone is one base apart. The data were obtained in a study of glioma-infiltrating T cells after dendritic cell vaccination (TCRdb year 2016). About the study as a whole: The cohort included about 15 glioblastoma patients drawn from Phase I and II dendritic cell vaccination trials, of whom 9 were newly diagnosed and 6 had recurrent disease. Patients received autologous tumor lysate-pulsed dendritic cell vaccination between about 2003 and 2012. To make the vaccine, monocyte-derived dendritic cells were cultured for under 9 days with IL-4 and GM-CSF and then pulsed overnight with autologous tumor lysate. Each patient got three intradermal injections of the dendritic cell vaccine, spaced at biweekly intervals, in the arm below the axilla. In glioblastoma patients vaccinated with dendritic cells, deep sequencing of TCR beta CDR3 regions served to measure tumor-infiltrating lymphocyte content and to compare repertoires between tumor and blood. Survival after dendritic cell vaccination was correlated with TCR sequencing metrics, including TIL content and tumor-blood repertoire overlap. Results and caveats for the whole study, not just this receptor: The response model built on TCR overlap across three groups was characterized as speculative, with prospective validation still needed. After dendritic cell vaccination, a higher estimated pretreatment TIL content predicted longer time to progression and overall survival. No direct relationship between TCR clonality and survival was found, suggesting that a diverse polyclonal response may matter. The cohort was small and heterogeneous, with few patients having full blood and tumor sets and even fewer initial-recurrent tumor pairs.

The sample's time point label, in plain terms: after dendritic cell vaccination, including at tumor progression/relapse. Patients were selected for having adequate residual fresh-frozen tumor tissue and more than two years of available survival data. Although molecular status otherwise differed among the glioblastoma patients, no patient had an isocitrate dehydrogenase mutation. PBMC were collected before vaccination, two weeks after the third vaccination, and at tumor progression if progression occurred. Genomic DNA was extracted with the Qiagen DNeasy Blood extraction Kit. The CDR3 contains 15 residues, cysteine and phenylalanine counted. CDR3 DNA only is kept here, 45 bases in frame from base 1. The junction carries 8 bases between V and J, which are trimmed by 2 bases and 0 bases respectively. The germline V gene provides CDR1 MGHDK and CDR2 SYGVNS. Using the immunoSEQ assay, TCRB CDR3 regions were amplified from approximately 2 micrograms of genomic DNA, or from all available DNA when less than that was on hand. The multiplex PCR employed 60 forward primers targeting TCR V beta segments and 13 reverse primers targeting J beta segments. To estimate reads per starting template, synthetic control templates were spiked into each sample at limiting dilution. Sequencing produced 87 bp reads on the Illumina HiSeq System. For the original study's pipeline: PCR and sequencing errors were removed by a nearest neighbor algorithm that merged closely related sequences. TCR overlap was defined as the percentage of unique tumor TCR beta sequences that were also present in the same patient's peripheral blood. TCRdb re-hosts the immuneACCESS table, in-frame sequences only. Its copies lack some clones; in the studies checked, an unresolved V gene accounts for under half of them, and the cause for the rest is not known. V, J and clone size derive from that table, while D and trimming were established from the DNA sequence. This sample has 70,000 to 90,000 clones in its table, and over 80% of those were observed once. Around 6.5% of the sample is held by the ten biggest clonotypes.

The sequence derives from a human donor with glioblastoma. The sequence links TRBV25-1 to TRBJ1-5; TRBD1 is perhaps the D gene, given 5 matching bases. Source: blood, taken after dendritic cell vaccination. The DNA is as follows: TGTGCCAGCAGTGAAGCAGGGAATAGCAATCAGCCCCAGCATTTT. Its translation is CASSEAGNSNQPQHF. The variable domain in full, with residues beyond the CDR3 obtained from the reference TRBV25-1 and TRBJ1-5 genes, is EADIYQTPRYLVIGTGKKITLECSQTMGHDKMYWYQQDPGMELHLIHYSYGVNSTEKGDLSSESTVSRIRTEHFPLTLESARPSHTSQYLCASSEAGNSNQPQHFGDGTRLSIL.